These T cell receptor beta chains were read from a single sample in a study of T cells in localized non-small cell lung cancer. Profiling relied on immunoSEQ multiplex PCR, and the TCRdb table lists in-frame clones only, not all of them. The sample has over 30,000 clones, 90% seen once. The sample in question was peripheral blood, obtained before any cancer treatment. The receptors shown here come from a man aged 40-75 years with stage I lung adenocarcinoma. Each CDR3 is given with its conserved first and last residue. A D gene is named only where the DNA matches it firmly. Expanded clones are given a class, and other clones once, few, many or no size at all.

NA	TRBV6-1	TRBJ2-1	NA	CASTSSWPPYNEQFF	TGTGCCAGCACGTCCAGTTGGCCTCCGTACAATGAGCAGTTCTTC
NA	TRBV5-5	TRBJ1-1	NA	CASSLDVVTEAFF	TGTGCCAGCAGCTTAGATGTGGTCACTGAAGCTTTCTTT
TRBD1	TRBV5-6	TRBJ2-7	NA	CASSLDGQGRGYEQYF	TGTGCCAGCAGCTTGGACGGACAGGGAAGGGGCTACGAGCAGTACTTC
TRBD1	TRBV27	TRBJ1-2	NA	CASSLRGGGYTF	TGTGCCAGCAGCCTCAGGGGGGGTGGCTACACCTTC
NA	TRBV7-2	TRBJ1-1	NA	CASSPQGTISSEAFF	TGTGCCAGCAGCCCCCAGGGTACTATCTCTAGTGAAGCTTTCTTT
TRBD2	TRBV10-1	TRBJ2-3	once	CASSELRNSGGAYTQYF	TGCGCCAGCAGTGAACTCCGAAATAGCGGGGGGGCGTATACGCAGTATTTT
NA	TRBV19	TRBJ1-4	NA	CASSIGTIMGKLFF	TGTGCCAGTAGTATTGGGACAATCATGGGAAAACTGTTTTTT
NA	TRBV6-5	TRBJ1-5	NA	CASSYEGPQHF	TGTGCCAGCAGTTACGAGGGACCCCAGCATTTT
NA	TRBV5-5	TRBJ1-6	NA	CASSFVGTSNSPLHF	TGTGCCAGCAGCTTTGTCGGGACATCGAATTCACCCCTCCACTTT
NA	TRBV5-1	TRBJ1-6	NA	CASSLARLDSNNSPLHF	TGCGCCAGCAGCTTGGCCAGGCTGGACAGCAATAATTCACCCCTCCACTTT
TRBD1	TRBV7-9	TRBJ1-2	few	CASSSATGAYGYTF	TGTGCCAGCAGCTCGGCCACAGGGGCTTATGGCTACACCTTC
NA	TRBV19	TRBJ1-2	NA	CASRKAYGYTF	TGTGCCAGTAGGAAGGCCTATGGCTACACCTTC
NA	TRBV2	TRBJ1-2	NA	CASSGGVLLGYTF	TGTGCCAGCAGTGGAGGAGTCCTCTTAGGCTACACCTTC
TRBD2	TRBV2	TRBJ2-3	NA	CASSDREGPQYF	TGTGCCAGCAGTGACCGGGAGGGGCCGCAGTATTTT
TRBD1	TRBV5-1	TRBJ1-1	NA	CASSFYSGTGSTEAFF	TGCGCCAGCAGTTTCTACTCCGGGACAGGGTCCACTGAAGCTTTCTTT
NA	TRBV19	TRBJ2-1	NA	CASSIGSSDSDEQFF	TGTGCCAGTAGTATTGGGAGTTCGGACAGCGATGAGCAGTTCTTC
TRBD1	TRBV13	TRBJ2-7	NA	CASSYTGTGVYEQYF	TGTGCCAGCAGCTACACCGGGACAGGTGTCTACGAGCAGTACTTC
TRBD1	TRBV18	TRBJ2-7	NA	CASSTTGTGSYEQYF	TGTGCCAGCTCAACGACCGGGACAGGGTCGTACGAGCAGTACTTC
NA	TRBV18	TRBJ1-1	NA	CASSPDGGAFF	TGTGCCAGCTCACCGGACGGTGGGGCTTTCTTT
TRBD2	TRBV9	TRBJ2-7	NA	CASSPHGTSGGAYSYEQYF	TGTGCCAGCAGCCCACACGGGACTAGCGGGGGAGCATACTCCTACGAGCAGTACTTC
NA	TRBV29-1	TRBJ2-1	NA	CSVEDWVVAARGSYNEQFF	TGCAGCGTTGAAGATTGGGTAGTGGCGGCCCGAGGGTCCTACAATGAGCAGTTCTTC
TRBD1	TRBV11-2	TRBJ2-7	NA	CASKGTGTYEQYF	TGTGCCAGCAAAGGGACAGGGACCTACGAGCAGTACTTC
NA	TRBV6-5	TRBJ1-5	NA	CASSNRWGTQPQHF	TGTGCCAGCAGTAACCGATGGGGGACTCAGCCCCAGCATTTT